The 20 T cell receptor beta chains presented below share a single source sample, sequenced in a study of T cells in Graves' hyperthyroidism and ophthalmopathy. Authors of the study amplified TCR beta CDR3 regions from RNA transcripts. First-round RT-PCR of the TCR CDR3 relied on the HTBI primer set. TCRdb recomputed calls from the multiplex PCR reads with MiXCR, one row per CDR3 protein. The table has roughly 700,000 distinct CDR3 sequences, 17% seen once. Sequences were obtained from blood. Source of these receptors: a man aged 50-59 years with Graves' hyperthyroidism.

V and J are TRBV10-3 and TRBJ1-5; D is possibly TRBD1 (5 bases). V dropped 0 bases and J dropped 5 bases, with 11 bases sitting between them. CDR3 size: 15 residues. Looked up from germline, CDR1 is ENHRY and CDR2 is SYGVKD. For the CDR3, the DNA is TGTGCCATCAGTGAGTCGGGGGGACTGGATCAGCCCCAGCATTTT. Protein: CAISESGGLDQPQHF.

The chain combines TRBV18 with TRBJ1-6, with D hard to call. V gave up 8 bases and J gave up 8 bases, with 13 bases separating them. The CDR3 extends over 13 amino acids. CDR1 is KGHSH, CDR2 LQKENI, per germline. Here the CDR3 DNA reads TGTGCCAGCGGCGCGAGTATGGATTCACCCCTCCACTTT. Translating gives CASGASMDSPLHF.

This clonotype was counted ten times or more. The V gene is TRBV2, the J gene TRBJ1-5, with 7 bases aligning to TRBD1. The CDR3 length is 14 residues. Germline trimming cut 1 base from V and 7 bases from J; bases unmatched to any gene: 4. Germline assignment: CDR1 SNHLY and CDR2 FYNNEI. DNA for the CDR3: TGTGCCAGCAGTGAAGACAGGGGTTGGCAGCCCCAGCATTTT. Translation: CASSEDRGWQPQHF.

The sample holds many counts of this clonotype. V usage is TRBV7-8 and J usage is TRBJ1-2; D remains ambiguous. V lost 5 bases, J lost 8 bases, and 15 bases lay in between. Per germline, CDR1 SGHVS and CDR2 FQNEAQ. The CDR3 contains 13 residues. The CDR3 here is CASSIDRMLGYTF. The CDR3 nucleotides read TGTGCCAGCAGCATCGATCGGATGTTAGGCTACACCTTC.

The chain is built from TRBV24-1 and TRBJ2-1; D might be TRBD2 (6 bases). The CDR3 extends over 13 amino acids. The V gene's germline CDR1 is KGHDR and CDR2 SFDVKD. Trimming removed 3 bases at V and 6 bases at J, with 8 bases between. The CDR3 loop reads CATSDVGGNEQFF. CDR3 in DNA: TGTGCCACCAGTGATGTGGGGGGCAATGAGCAGTTCTTC.

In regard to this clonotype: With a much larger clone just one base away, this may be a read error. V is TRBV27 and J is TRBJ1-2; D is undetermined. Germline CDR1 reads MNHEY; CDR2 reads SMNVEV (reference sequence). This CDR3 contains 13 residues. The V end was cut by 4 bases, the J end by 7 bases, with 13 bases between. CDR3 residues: CASSSGGWGGYTF. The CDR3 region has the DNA TGTGCCAGCAGTTCGGGAGGCTGGGGTGGCTACACCTTC.

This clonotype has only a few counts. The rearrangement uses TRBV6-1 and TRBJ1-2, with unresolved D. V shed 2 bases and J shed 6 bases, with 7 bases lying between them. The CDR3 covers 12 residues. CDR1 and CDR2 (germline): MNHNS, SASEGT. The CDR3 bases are TGTGCCAGCAGTGAAACACTTCATGGCTACACCTTC. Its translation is CASSETLHGYTF.

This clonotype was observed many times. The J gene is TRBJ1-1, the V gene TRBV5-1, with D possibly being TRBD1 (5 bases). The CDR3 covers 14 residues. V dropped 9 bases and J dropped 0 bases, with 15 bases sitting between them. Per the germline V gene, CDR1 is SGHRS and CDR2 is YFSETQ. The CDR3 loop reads CATRPAGMNTEAFF. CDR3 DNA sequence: TGCGCCACCCGTCCAGCAGGGATGAACACTGAAGCTTTCTTT.

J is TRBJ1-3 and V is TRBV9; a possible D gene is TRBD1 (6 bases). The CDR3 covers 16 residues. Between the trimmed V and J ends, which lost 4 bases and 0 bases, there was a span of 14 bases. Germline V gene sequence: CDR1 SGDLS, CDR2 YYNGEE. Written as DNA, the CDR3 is TGTGCCAGCAGCCACCCGAGGGGGGACTCTGGAAACACCATATATTTT. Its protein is CASSHPRGDSGNTIYF.

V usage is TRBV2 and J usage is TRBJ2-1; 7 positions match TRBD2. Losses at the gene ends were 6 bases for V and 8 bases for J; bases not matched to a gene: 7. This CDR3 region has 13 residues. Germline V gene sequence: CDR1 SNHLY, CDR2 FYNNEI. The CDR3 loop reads CASSARGVDEQFF. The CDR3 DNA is TGTGCCAGCAGCGCTCGGGGGGTCGATGAGCAGTTCTTC.

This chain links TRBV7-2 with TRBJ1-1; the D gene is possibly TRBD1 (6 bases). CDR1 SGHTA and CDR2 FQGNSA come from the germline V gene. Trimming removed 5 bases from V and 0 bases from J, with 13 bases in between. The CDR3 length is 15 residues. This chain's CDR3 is CASSLGGAVNTEAFF. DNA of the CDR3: TGTGCCAGCAGCCTGGGGGGGGCGGTGAACACTGAAGCTTTCTTT. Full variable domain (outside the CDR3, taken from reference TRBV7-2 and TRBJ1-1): GAGVSQSPSNKVTEKGKDVELRCDPISGHTALYWYRQSLGQGLEFLIYFQGNSAPDKSGLPSDRFSAERTGGSVSTLTIQRTQQEDSAVYLCASSLGGAVNTEAFFGQGTRLTVV.

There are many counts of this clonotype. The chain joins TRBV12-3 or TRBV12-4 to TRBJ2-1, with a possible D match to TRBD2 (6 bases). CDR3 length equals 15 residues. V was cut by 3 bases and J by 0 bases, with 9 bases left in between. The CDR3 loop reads CASSFVGGSYNEQFF. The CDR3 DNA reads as TGTGCCAGCAGTTTTGTGGGAGGCTCCTACAATGAGCAGTTCTTC.

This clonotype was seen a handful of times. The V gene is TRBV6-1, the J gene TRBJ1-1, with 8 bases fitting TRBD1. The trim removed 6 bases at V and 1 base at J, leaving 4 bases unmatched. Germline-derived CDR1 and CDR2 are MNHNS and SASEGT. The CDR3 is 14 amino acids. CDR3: CASRTTGENTEAFF. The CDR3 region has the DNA TGTGCCAGCAGGACGACAGGGGAGAACACTGAAGCTTTCTTT.

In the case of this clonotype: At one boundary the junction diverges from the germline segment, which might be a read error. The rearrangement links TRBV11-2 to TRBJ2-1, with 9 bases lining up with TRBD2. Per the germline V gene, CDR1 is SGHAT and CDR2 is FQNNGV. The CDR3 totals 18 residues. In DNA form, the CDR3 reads TGTGCCAGCAGCTTAGCGATAGCGGGAGCTGGTTCCTACAATGAGCAGCACTTC. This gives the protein CASSLAIAGAGSYNEQHF.

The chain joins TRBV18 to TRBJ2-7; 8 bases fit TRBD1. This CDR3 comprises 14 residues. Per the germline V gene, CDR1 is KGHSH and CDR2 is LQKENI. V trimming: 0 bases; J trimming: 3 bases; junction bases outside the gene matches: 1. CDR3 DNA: TGTGCCAGCTCACCACCGACAGGGGTCTACGAGCAGTACTTC. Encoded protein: CASSPPTGVYEQYF. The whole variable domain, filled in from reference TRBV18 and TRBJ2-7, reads NAGVMQNPRHLVRRRGQEARLRCSPMKGHSHVYWYRQLPEEGLKFMVYLQKENIIDESGMPKERFSAEFPKEGPSILRIQQVVRGDSAAYFCASSPPTGVYEQYFGPGTRLTVT.

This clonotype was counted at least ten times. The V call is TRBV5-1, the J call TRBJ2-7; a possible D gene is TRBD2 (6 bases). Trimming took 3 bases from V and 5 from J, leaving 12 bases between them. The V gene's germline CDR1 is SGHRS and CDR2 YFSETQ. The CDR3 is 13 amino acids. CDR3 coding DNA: TGCGCCAGCAGCTGGCGGGAAGGCGACGAGCAGTACTTC. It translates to CASSWREGDEQYF. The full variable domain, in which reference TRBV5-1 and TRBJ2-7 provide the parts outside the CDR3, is KAGVTQTPRYLIKTRGQQVTLSCSPISGHRSVSWYQQTPGQGLQFLFEYFSETQRNKGNFPGRFSGRQFSNSRSEMNVSTLELGDSALYLCASSWREGDEQYFGPGTRLTVT.

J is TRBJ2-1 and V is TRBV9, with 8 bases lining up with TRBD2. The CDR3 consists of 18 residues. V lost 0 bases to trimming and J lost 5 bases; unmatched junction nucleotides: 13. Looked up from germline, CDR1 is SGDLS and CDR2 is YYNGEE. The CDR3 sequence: CASSVAGGGTRGHNEQFF. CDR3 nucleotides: TGTGCCAGCAGCGTAGCGGGGGGGGGGACTAGAGGCCACAATGAGCAGTTCTTC. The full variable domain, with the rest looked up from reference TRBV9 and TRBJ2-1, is DSGVTQTPKHLITATGQRVTLRCSPRSGDLSVYWYQQSLDQGLQFLIQYYNGEERAKGNILERFSAQQFPDLHSELNLSSLELGDSALYFCASSVAGGGTRGHNEQFFGPGTRLTVL.

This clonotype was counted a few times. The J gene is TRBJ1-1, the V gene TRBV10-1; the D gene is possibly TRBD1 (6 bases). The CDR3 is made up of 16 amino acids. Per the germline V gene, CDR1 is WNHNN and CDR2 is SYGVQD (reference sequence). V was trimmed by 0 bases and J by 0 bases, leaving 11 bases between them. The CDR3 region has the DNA TGCGCCAGCAGTGAGTCGAAAACAGGGATGAACACTGAAGCTTTCTTT. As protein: CASSESKTGMNTEAFF.

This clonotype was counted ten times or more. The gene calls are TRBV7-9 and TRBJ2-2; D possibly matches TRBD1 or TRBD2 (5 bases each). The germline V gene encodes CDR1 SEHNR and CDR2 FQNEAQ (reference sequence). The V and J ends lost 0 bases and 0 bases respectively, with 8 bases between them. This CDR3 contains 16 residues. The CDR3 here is CASSLARGANTGELFF. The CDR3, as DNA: TGTGCCAGCAGCTTAGCCCGGGGCGCGAACACCGGGGAGCTGTTTTTT.

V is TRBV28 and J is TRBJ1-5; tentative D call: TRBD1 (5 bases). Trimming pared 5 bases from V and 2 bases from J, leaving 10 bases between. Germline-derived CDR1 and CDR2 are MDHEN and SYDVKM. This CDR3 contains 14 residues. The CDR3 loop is CASSGGAGNQPQHF. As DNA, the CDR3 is TGTGCCAGCAGTGGCGGGGCAGGCAATCAGCCCCAGCATTTT.